One sample yielded the 18 T cell receptor beta chains listed below, sequenced in a study of T cells in Graves' hyperthyroidism and ophthalmopathy. The investigators amplified TCR beta CDR3 regions from RNA transcripts. TCR CDR3 underwent first-round RT-PCR with the HTBI primer set. A single record per CDR3 protein comes from TCRdb applying MiXCR to the multiplex PCR reads. Among about 500,000 distinct CDR3 sequences, 40% to 50% were seen once, and the ten largest hold 35% to 50%. Input material: peripheral blood or thyroid tissue (not recorded which). The receptors stem from an adult woman with Graves' disease, either hyperthyroidism or ophthalmopathy (not recorded which).

V and J are TRBV24-1 and TRBJ1-3; D possibly corresponds to TRBD1 (6 bases). The CDR3 runs to 14 residues. Per the germline V gene, CDR1 is KGHDR and CDR2 is SFDVKD. Between the trimmed V and J ends, which lost 11 bases and 0 bases, there was a span of 13 bases. The CDR3 DNA reads as TGTGCCAGTGGACAGCGCGACTCTGGAAACACCATATATTTT. This sequence encodes CASGQRDSGNTIYF.

CDR3 region: CASSIGLAGGWETQYF. CDR3 DNA: TGTGCCAGCAGCATCGGACTAGCGGGAGGTTGGGAGACCCAGTACTTC. The rearrangement joins TRBV5-6 to TRBJ2-5; TRBD2 matches at 14 bases. The junction had 7 bases not matched to a gene; V was cut back by 4 bases and J by 5 bases. The CDR3 runs to 16 residues. CDR1 and CDR2 (germline): SGHDT, YYEEEE.

This clonotype was recorded once. The chain's CDR3 is CASSTGTTIYEQYF. The CDR3 region has the DNA TGTGCCAGTAGCACCGGGACCACGATCTACGAGCAGTACTTC. The chain is built from TRBV19 and TRBJ2-7, with D possibly being TRBD1 or TRBD2 (5 bases each). Between the trimmed V and J ends, which lost 6 bases and 3 bases, there was a span of 15 bases. The CDR3 consists of 14 residues. Germline V gives CDR1 LNHDA, CDR2 SQIVND (reference sequence).

This clonotype was seen at least ten times. This chain uses TRBV2 with TRBJ1-6; 7 nucleotides agree with TRBD1. CDR1 and CDR2 from the germline V gene are SNHLY and FYNNEI. This CDR3 comprises 14 residues. V lost 4 bases and J lost 10; bases outside the gene matches: 7. The CDR3 DNA reads as TGTGCCAGCAGTGCCGACAGGGCACGATCACCCCTCCACTTT. Protein sequence: CASSADRARSPLHF.

This clonotype was picked up many times. The CDR3 nucleotides read TGTGCCAGCAGCCAAGAAGGGATGTTGGGGGATCAGCCCCAGCATTTT. Translated: CASSQEGMLGDQPQHF. V and J are TRBV4-2 and TRBJ1-5; a possible D gene is TRBD1 (5 bases). The CDR3 contains 16 residues. Trimming stripped 0 bases from V and 5 bases from J, with 14 bases between. The germline CDR1 and CDR2 sequences are LGHNA and YNFKEQ.

The chain uses TRBV7-9 and TRBJ2-6; no firm D call. The CDR3 totals 15 residues. The V end was cut by 4 bases, the J end by 2 bases, with 9 bases between. The germline V gene has CDR1 SEHNR and CDR2 FQNEAQ (reference sequence). The CDR3 coding sequence is TGTGCCAGCAGCTCACTGTCCGCTGGGGCCAACGTCCTGACTTTC. Translating it yields CASSSLSAGANVLTF.

The rearrangement links TRBV5-5 to TRBJ1-2; 7 nucleotides agree with TRBD1. The CDR3 is made up of 15 amino acids. Germline trimming cut 4 bases from V and 5 bases from J; bases unmatched to any gene: 11. The germline V gene encodes CDR1 SGHKS and CDR2 YYEKEE (reference sequence). This CDR3 is CASSANAGQPYGYTF. For the CDR3, the DNA is TGTGCCAGCAGCGCCAACGCGGGACAGCCGTATGGCTACACCTTC.

The chain links TRBV12-3 or TRBV12-4 to TRBJ1-5; 8 positions agree with TRBD1. V was clipped by 8 bases and J by 2 bases; unmatched bases: 23. The CDR3 loop spans 20 amino acids. CDR3 sequence (DNA): TGTGCCAGCGGATTTAAACGTGCTGGAGACAGGGGAAGAGGCAATCAGCCCCAGCATTTT. Its translation: CASGFKRAGDRGRGNQPQHF.

This clonotype showed up many times. The chain couples TRBV2 to TRBJ1-1; D possibly corresponds to TRBD1 (5 bases). CDR1 SNHLY and CDR2 FYNNEI come from the germline V gene. V was trimmed by 6 bases and J by 3 bases, leaving 11 bases between them. The CDR3 has 13 amino acids. CDR3 amino acids: CASRPGPYTEAFF. CDR3 nucleotides: TGTGCCAGCAGGCCGGGGCCCTACACTGAAGCTTTCTTT.

This clonotype was seen repeatedly, ten times or more. The chain combines TRBV10-3 with TRBJ1-5; D is ambiguous. Germline assignment: CDR1 ENHRY and CDR2 SYGVKD. Deletions cut 6 bases from V and 0 bases from J, with 6 bases between. The CDR3 is made up of 13 amino acids. CDR3 DNA: TGTGCCATCAGGGAAAATAGCAATCAGCCCCAGCATTTT. It encodes CAIRENSNQPQHF.

This clonotype appeared many times. This chain joins TRBV4-1 and TRBJ2-7, with TRBD2 matching over 10 bases. Germline V gene data show CDR1 as MGHRA and CDR2 as YSYEKL. Trimming cost V 2 bases and J 3 bases; bases outside gene matches: 4. The CDR3 consists of 15 residues. CDR3 in DNA: TGCGCCAGCAGCCAACAAGCGGGAGGGCTCTACGAGCAGTACTTC. Its protein is CASSQQAGGLYEQYF.

The chain carries TRBV7-6 and TRBJ2-5; D is undetermined. CDR3 length equals 15 residues. V lost 5 bases and J 0 bases, leaving 13 bases between the germline ends. Germline loops: CDR1 SGHVS, CDR2 FNYEAQ. The CDR3 loop reads CASSRRANYQETQYF. DNA for the CDR3: TGTGCCAGCAGCAGACGGGCCAACTACCAAGAGACCCAGTACTTC.

In this sample, this clonotype turned up once. Because the CDR3's place on the DNA is in doubt, the DNA is left out and the CDR3 is given as listed by TCRdb. The genes are TRBV25-1 and TRBJ1-5; TRBD1 is the table's D call and was not checked against the DNA. In germline, CDR1 is MGHDK, CDR2 SYGVNS. The CDR3 is 13 residues long, ends included. CDR3 sequence reads: CACSASQGRPQHF.

The J gene is TRBJ1-2, the V gene TRBV9; tentatively, D is TRBD1 (5 bases). Trimming cost V 1 base and J 6 bases, with 22 bases left between them. The V gene's germline CDR1 is SGDLS and CDR2 YYNGEE. The CDR3 loop spans 17 amino acids. The CDR3 DNA follows: TGTGCCAGCAGCGTAAGCCCTGAGTATTCTGGGGGAGATGGCTACACCTTC. This codes for CASSVSPEYSGGDGYTF.

A word on this clonotype: At one end, the junction sequence differs from germline, possibly due to a read error. The chain couples TRBV7-9 to TRBJ1-4; no reliable D call. Germline V gene data show CDR1 as SEHNR and CDR2 as FQNEAQ (reference sequence). CDR3 length: 16 amino acids. Here the CDR3 reads CASSTSPTANNEKLFF. The DNA of the CDR3 is TGCGCCAGCAGCACCAGCCCGACTGCGAACAATGAAAAACTGTTTTTT. Looking up the rest from reference TRBV7-9 and TRBJ1-4 gives the full variable domain: DTGVSQNPRHKITKRGQNVTFRCDPISEHNRLYWYRQTLGQGPEFLTYFQNEAQLEKSRLLSDRFSAERPKGSFSTLEIQRTEQGDSAMYLCASSTSPTANNEKLFFGSGTQLSVL.

The sample holds one count of this clonotype. The V call is TRBV2, the J call TRBJ1-3; 7 nucleotides align to TRBD1. The CDR3 has 18 amino acids. J gave up 2 bases and V 6 bases, and 16 bases lay outside the gene matches. Germline-derived CDR1 and CDR2 are SNHLY and FYNNEI. For the CDR3, the DNA is TGTGCCAGCAGCCCACAATCGGCCCACAGGGGCCCTGGAAACACCATATATTTT. Its translation: CASSPQSAHRGPGNTIYF. Variable domain in full (rest from reference TRBV2 and TRBJ1-3): EPEVTQTPSHQVTQMGQEVILRCVPISNHLYFYWYRQILGQKVEFLVSFYNNEISEKSEIFDDQFSVERPDGSNFTLKIRSTKLEDSAMYFCASSPQSAHRGPGNTIYFGEGSWLTVV.

The chain joins TRBV30 to TRBJ1-2, with D possibly being TRBD1 (6 bases). V was cut by 3 bases and J by 8 bases, with 16 bases left in between. Germline V gene lookup returns CDR1 GTSNPN and CDR2 SVGIG (reference sequence). The CDR3 runs 13 residues. CDR3 loop: CAWRWRGIRGYTF. The DNA of the CDR3 is TGTGCCTGGAGGTGGAGGGGGATAAGGGGCTACACCTTC.

The rearrangement joins TRBV7-9 to TRBJ2-7, with 10 positions matching TRBD2. In germline, CDR1 is SEHNR, CDR2 FQNEAQ (reference sequence). V shed 1 base and J 2 bases; nucleotides not matched to a gene: 8. The CDR3 runs 17 residues. CDR3 DNA: TGTGCCAGCAGCTTAGGAATTAGCGGGAGGTCGGCCTACGAGCAGTACTTC. It translates to CASSLGISGRSAYEQYF.